These 28 T cell receptor beta chains were all obtained from the same sample, sequenced in a study of T cells in localized non-small cell lung cancer. The repertoire was sequenced with immunoSEQ multiplex PCR; TCRdb's copy has only in-frame clones and lacks some. The table includes about 46,000 clones, approximately 81% detected once. The source was peripheral blood mononuclear cells, collected before any cancer treatment. These TCRs come from a man between 40 and 70 years old with stage III lung adenocarcinoma.

The rearrangement joins TRBV25-1 to TRBJ1-1; 8 bases map to TRBD1. Germline V gene sequence: CDR1 MGHDK, CDR2 SYGVNS. With V trimmed by 4 bases and J by 0 bases, 1 base remained unmatched. This CDR3 has 14 residues. CDR3 loop: CASSGTGLNTEAFF. As DNA, the CDR3 is TGTGCCAGCAGTGGGACAGGGTTGAACACTGAAGCTTTCTTT.

This chain joins TRBV6-1 and TRBJ1-6, with D possibly being TRBD1 (5 bases). Germline lookup yields CDR1 MNHNS and CDR2 SASEGT. Deletions cut 6 bases from V and 8 bases from J, with 17 bases between. The CDR3 runs 15 residues. CDR3 sequence (DNA): TGTGCCAGCAGGGATCTATGGGGCGCGGATTCACCCCTCCACTTT. Its translation: CASRDLWGADSPLHF.

The chain employs TRBV6-6 and TRBJ2-7, with D hard to call. CDR1 MNHNY and CDR2 SVGAGI come from the germline V gene (reference sequence). Trimming cost V 0 bases and J 2 bases, with 8 bases left between them. The CDR3 runs 14 residues. The CDR3 sequence is CASSYSMAAYEQYF. Written as DNA, the CDR3 is TGTGCCAGCAGTTACTCGATGGCCGCCTACGAGCAGTACTTC.

The chain is built from TRBV7-3 and TRBJ2-2; D is ambiguous. This CDR3 comprises 12 residues. V was cut by 4 bases and J by 0 bases, with 0 bases left in between. Looked up from germline, CDR1 is SGHTA and CDR2 is FQGTGA. CDR3 region: CASSSNTGELFF. The CDR3 DNA sequence: TGTGCCAGCAGCTCGAACACCGGGGAGCTGTTTTTT.

V gene TRBV2 combines with J gene TRBJ1-1; possible D gene TRBD1, 5 bases. This CDR3 is 15 amino acids long. Trimming removed 1 base from V and 7 bases from J, with 16 bases in between. CDR1 is SNHLY and CDR2 is FYNNEI in the germline V gene. CDR3 nucleotides: TGTGCCAGCAGTGAAGGATTTACAGAAAGGGGTGAAGCTTTCTTT. This sequence encodes CASSEGFTERGEAFF. The full variable domain, with the rest looked up from reference TRBV2 and TRBJ1-1, is EPEVTQTPSHQVTQMGQEVILRCVPISNHLYFYWYRQILGQKVEFLVSFYNNEISEKSEIFDDQFSVERPDGSNFTLKIRSTKLEDSAMYFCASSEGFTERGEAFFGQGTRLTVV.

V usage is TRBV5-1 and J usage is TRBJ2-7, with 8 bases matching TRBD1. Germline V gives CDR1 SGHRS, CDR2 YFSETQ. The CDR3 runs 14 residues. Losses at the gene ends were 3 bases for V and 4 bases for J; bases not matched to a gene: 6. In nucleotides, the CDR3 is TGCGCCAGCAGCTCATGGGACAGGATTTACGAGCAGTACTTC. Residues: CASSSWDRIYEQYF.

The chain couples TRBV10-2 to TRBJ2-7; possibly TRBD1 for D (5 bases). Germline V gene lookup returns CDR1 WSHSY and CDR2 SAAADI. The CDR3 consists of 13 residues. The V end lost 4 bases, the J end lost 7 bases, and 14 bases lay between the germline ends. CDR3: CASSGMTAREQYF. CDR3 nucleotide sequence: TGCGCCAGCAGTGGGATGACAGCCCGGGAGCAGTACTTC.

The chain links TRBV18 to TRBJ2-5, with 9 bases aligning to TRBD1. The CDR3 runs to 15 residues. V trimming: 3 bases; J trimming: 4 bases; junction bases outside the gene matches: 6. The germline gives CDR1 KGHSH, CDR2 LQKENI. CDR3 residues: CASSPGTGRTETQYF. CDR3 nucleotide sequence: TGTGCCAGCTCACCCGGGACAGGGCGAACAGAGACCCAGTACTTC. Complete variable domain (other parts from reference TRBV18 and TRBJ2-5): NAGVMQNPRHLVRRRGQEARLRCSPMKGHSHVYWYRQLPEEGLKFMVYLQKENIIDESGMPKERFSAEFPKEGPSILRIQQVVRGDSAAYFCASSPGTGRTETQYFGPGTRLLVL.

This rearrangement joins TRBV9 to TRBJ2-7; possibly TRBD1 for D (5 bases). Germline loops: CDR1 SGDLS, CDR2 YYNGEE. The CDR3 contains 14 residues. V was cut by 3 bases and J by 0 bases, with 10 bases left in between. CDR3 nucleotides: TGTGCCAGCAGCGCGACAGATAGCTCCTACGAGCAGTACTTC. It specifies CASSATDSSYEQYF.

The chain links TRBV5-5 to TRBJ1-2; D is uncertain. The ends were cut back, 0 bases at V and 8 bases at J, with 11 bases in the middle. The CDR3 has 13 residues. The germline V gene has CDR1 SGHKS and CDR2 YYEKEE (reference sequence). This CDR3 is CASSLGPTTGYTF. DNA for the CDR3: TGTGCCAGCAGCTTGGGCCCGACTACCGGCTACACCTTC.

The V call is TRBV7-2, the J call TRBJ2-5; TRBD1 might be the D (6 bases). With 2 bases removed from V and 1 base from J, the gap between germline ends came to 11 bases. Germline lookup yields CDR1 SGHTA and CDR2 FQGNSA. CDR3 length: 15 residues. The DNA of the CDR3 is TGTGCCAGCAGCTTAACAGGGTACGTCCAAGAGACCCAGTACTTC. Amino acids: CASSLTGYVQETQYF.

J is TRBJ1-2 and V is TRBV6-4; D ambiguous. This CDR3 has 13 residues. CDR1 is MRHNA, CDR2 SNTAGT, per germline. V shed 7 bases and J shed 4 bases, with 13 bases lying between them. Written as DNA, the CDR3 is TGTGCCAGCATTCCGGATGTTTGCTATGGCTACACCTTC. Its protein is CASIPDVCYGYTF.

The rearrangement links TRBV19 to TRBJ1-1; no clear D. The V end lost 3 bases, the J end lost 3 bases, and 17 bases lay between the germline ends. The length of the CDR3 is 16 residues. Germline V gene lookup returns CDR1 LNHDA and CDR2 SQIVND (reference sequence). CDR3 protein: CASSMIERGRDTEAFF. The CDR3 DNA is TGTGCCAGTAGTATGATCGAGCGAGGGAGGGACACTGAAGCTTTCTTT.

The chain couples TRBV10-2 to TRBJ2-7; a possible D gene is TRBD1 (6 bases). Per the germline V gene, CDR1 is WSHSY and CDR2 is SAAADI. The CDR3 contains 15 residues. Trimming cost V 3 bases and J 4 bases, with 16 bases left between them. CDR3 sequence reads: CASSDRTGYQYEQYF. CDR3 DNA: TGCGCCAGCAGTGATCGAACAGGGTATCAGTACGAGCAGTACTTC.

The J gene is TRBJ2-2, the V gene TRBV5-4, with 9 bases that match TRBD1. Germline lookup yields CDR1 SGHNT and CDR2 YYREEE (reference sequence). V was pared by 4 bases and J by 4 bases, with 5 bases of the junction left unmatched. This CDR3 has 15 residues. The CDR3 loop is CASSAGTGRTGELFF. CDR3 nucleotide sequence: TGTGCCAGCAGCGCCGGGACAGGGCGCACCGGGGAGCTGTTTTTT.

V gene TRBV9 combines with J gene TRBJ1-2; a possible D gene is TRBD1 (5 bases). Looked up from germline, CDR1 is SGDLS and CDR2 is YYNGEE. Trimming cost V 4 bases and J 9 bases, with 16 bases left between them. The CDR3 extends over 13 amino acids. CDR3 protein: CASSPGTGSRYTF. CDR3 in DNA: TGTGCCAGCAGCCCGGGGACGGGCTCTCGCTACACCTTC.

This sequence joins TRBV2 and TRBJ2-3, with a possible D match to TRBD2 (5 bases). This CDR3 has 12 residues. Germline lookup yields CDR1 SNHLY and CDR2 FYNNEI. V shed 6 bases and J shed 8 bases, with 12 bases lying between them. This CDR3 is CASSDGLFTQYF. In DNA form, the CDR3 reads TGTGCCAGCAGCGACGGACTGTTTACGCAGTATTTT. The whole variable domain, filled in from reference TRBV2 and TRBJ2-3, reads EPEVTQTPSHQVTQMGQEVILRCVPISNHLYFYWYRQILGQKVEFLVSFYNNEISEKSEIFDDQFSVERPDGSNFTLKIRSTKLEDSAMYFCASSDGLFTQYFGPGTRLTVL.

The genes are TRBV25-1 and TRBJ2-3; D remains unclear. The germline V gene has CDR1 MGHDK and CDR2 SYGVNS. The V end was cut by 3 bases, the J end by 2 bases, with 0 bases between. The CDR3 contains 11 residues. The chain's CDR3 is CASSDTDTQYF. CDR3 nucleotides: TGTGCCAGCAGTGACACAGATACGCAGTATTTT.

J is TRBJ1-2 and V is TRBV27; weak D call: TRBD1 (5 bases). CDR1 is MNHEY and CDR2 is SMNVEV in the germline V gene (reference sequence). V lost 7 bases, J lost 2 bases, and 8 bases lay in between. This CDR3 region has 12 residues. The CDR3 sequence is CASKDINYGYTF. DNA of the CDR3: TGTGCCAGCAAGGACATCAACTATGGCTACACCTTC.

This rearrangement joins TRBV5-1 to TRBJ1-6, with D tentatively TRBD1 (5 bases). V lost 2 bases and J 9 bases, leaving 18 bases between the germline ends. The CDR3 runs to 16 residues. CDR1 is SGHRS and CDR2 is YFSETQ in the germline V gene. CDR3 nucleotides: TGCGCCAGCAGCTTCGGTGGGGACCTTTTTGGTTCACCCCTCCACTTT. Its translation: CASSFGGDLFGSPLHF.

The chain carries TRBV5-6 and TRBJ2-3; D perhaps matches TRBD1 (6 bases). Trimming removed 1 base from V and 4 bases from J, with 16 bases in between. CDR3 size: 16 residues. Per the germline V gene, CDR1 is SGHDT and CDR2 is YYEEEE. The CDR3 reads CASSLSWGRVADTQYF. Written as DNA, the CDR3 is TGTGCCAGCAGCTTGTCGTGGGGGCGAGTCGCAGATACGCAGTATTTT.

V is TRBV27 and J is TRBJ2-3; 9 bases match TRBD2. Germline-derived CDR1 and CDR2 are MNHEY and SMNVEV (reference sequence). The CDR3 totals 14 residues. J gave up 3 bases and V 7 bases, and 5 bases lay outside the gene matches. CDR3 protein: CASTPLAGTDTQYF. For the CDR3, the DNA is TGTGCCAGCACCCCCCTAGCGGGGACAGATACGCAGTATTTT.

As DNA, the CDR3 is TGTGCCAGCAGGCCCTTCGACCTCGAGCAGTACTTC. Translation gives CASRPFDLEQYF. The rearrangement links TRBV6-1 to TRBJ2-7; D is undetermined. Germline CDR1 and CDR2: MNHNS and SASEGT. Trimming pared 6 bases from V and 6 bases from J, leaving 12 bases between. The CDR3 length is 12 residues.

This chain connects TRBV30 to TRBJ2-7; maybe TRBD1 (5 bases). Germline assignment: CDR1 GTSNPN and CDR2 SVGIG (reference sequence). The CDR3 runs to 14 residues. V was pared by 0 bases and J by 3 bases, with 12 bases between. CDR3 amino acids: CAWSVKGSSYEQYF. The CDR3 DNA is TGTGCCTGGAGTGTAAAGGGGTCTAGCTACGAGCAGTACTTC.

This sequence joins TRBV7-8 and TRBJ1-1, with TRBD1 as a possible D gene (5 bases). Germline CDR1 is SGHVS and CDR2 is FQNEAQ. V was trimmed by 4 bases and J by 0 bases, leaving 9 bases between them. This CDR3 has 14 amino acids. The CDR3 DNA reads as TGTGCCAGCAGCTCCCAGGGCATGAACACTGAAGCTTTCTTT. This gives the protein CASSSQGMNTEAFF.

The chain combines TRBV27 with TRBJ2-3; 9 positions agree with TRBD2. Germline V gene sequence: CDR1 MNHEY, CDR2 SMNVEV (reference sequence). The CDR3 spans 18 residues. V lost 1 base to trimming and J lost 0 bases; unmatched junction nucleotides: 8. This chain's CDR3 is CASSLLMAGGISTDTQYF. The DNA of the CDR3 is TGTGCCAGCAGTTTATTAATGGCGGGGGGGATAAGCACAGATACGCAGTATTTT.

The chain combines TRBV27 with TRBJ1-6; D ambiguous. Germline values: CDR1 MNHEY, CDR2 SMNVEV (reference sequence). The CDR3 covers 12 residues. The germline V and J ends were trimmed by 2 bases and 7 bases, with 3 bases remaining between them. CDR3 nucleotides: TGTGCCAGCAGTTTAGGGAATTCACCCCTCCACTTT. Its protein product is CASSLGNSPLHF.

The chain uses TRBV30 and TRBJ1-2, with D possibly matching TRBD1 (5 bases). Germline CDR1 GTSNPN, CDR2 SVGIG (reference sequence). V dropped 1 base and J dropped 8 bases, with 11 bases sitting between them. This CDR3 comprises 12 residues. CDR3 sequence: CAWSGTGGGYTF. CDR3 bases: TGTGCCTGGAGTGGGACGGGGGGAGGCTACACCTTC.